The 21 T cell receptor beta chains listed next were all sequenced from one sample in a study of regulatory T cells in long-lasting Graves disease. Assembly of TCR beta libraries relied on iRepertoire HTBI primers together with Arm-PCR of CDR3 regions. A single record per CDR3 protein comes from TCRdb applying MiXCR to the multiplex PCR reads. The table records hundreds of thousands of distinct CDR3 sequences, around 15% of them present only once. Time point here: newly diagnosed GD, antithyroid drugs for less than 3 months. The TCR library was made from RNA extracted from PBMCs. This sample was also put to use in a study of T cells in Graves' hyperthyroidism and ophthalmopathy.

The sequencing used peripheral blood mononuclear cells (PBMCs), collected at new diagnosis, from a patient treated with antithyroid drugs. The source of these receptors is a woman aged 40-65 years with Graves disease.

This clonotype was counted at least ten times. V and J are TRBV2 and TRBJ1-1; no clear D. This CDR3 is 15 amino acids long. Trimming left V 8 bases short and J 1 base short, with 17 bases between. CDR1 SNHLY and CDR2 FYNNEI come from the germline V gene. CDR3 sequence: CASPGGSGWNTEAFF. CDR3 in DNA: TGTGCCAGCCCAGGCGGTTCAGGTTGGAACACTGAAGCTTTCTTT.

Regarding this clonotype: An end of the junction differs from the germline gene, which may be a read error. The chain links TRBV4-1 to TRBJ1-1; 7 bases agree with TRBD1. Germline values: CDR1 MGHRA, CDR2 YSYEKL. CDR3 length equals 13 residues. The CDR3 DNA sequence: TGCGCCAGCAGCCCGACAGGGCTCACTGGAGCTTTCTTT. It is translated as CASSPTGLTGAFF.

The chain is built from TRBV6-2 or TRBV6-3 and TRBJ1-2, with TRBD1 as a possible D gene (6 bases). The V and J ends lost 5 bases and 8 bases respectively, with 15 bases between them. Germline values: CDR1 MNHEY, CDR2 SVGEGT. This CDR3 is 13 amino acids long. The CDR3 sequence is CASSRQDVLGYTF. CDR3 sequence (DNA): TGTGCCAGCAGTAGACAGGATGTATTGGGCTACACCTTC.

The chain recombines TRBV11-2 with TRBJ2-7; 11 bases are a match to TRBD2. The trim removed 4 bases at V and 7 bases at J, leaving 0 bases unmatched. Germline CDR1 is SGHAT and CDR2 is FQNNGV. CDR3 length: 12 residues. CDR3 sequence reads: CASSWTSGEQYF. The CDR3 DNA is TGTGCCAGCAGCTGGACTAGCGGGGAGCAGTACTTC.

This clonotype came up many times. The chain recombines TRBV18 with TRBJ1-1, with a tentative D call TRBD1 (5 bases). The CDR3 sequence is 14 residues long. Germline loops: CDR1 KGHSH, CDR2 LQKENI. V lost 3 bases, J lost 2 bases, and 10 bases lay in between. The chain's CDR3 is CASSPGTVNTEAFF. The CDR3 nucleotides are TGTGCCAGCTCACCCGGGACGGTAAACACTGAAGCTTTCTTT.

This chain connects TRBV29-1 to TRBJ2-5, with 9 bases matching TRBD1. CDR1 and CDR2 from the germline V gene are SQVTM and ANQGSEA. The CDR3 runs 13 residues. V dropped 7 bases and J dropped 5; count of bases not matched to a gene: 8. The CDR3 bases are TGCAGCGGCAGACAGGGGGGTTCGGAGACCCAGTACTTC. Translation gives CSGRQGGSETQYF.

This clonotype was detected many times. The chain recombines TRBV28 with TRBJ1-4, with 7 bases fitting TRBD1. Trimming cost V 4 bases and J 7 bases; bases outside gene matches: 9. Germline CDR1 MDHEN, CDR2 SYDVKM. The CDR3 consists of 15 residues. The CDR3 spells CASSWSGGWGEKLFF. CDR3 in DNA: TGTGCCAGCAGTTGGTCAGGGGGATGGGGTGAAAAACTGTTTTTT.

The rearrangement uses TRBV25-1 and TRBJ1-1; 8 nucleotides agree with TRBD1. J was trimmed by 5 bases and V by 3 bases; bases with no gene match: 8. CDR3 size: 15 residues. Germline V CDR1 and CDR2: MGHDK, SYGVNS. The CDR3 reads CASSEDRAQGTEAFF. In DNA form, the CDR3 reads TGTGCCAGCAGTGAGGACAGGGCTCAGGGGACTGAAGCTTTCTTT.

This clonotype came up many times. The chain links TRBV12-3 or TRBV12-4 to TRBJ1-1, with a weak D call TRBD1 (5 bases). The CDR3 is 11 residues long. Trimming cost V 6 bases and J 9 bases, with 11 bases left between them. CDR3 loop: CASSRQSQAFF. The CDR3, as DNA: TGTGCCAGCAGCCGACAGTCCCAAGCTTTCTTT.

The CDR3 region has the DNA TGTGCCAGCAGTACCGGACAGAGACAGTTCTTC. Its translation is CASSTGQRQFF. The V gene is TRBV12-3 or TRBV12-4, the J gene TRBJ2-1; weak D call: TRBD1 (6 bases). CDR3 size: 11 residues. With 5 bases removed from V and 13 bases from J, the gap between germline ends came to 12 bases.

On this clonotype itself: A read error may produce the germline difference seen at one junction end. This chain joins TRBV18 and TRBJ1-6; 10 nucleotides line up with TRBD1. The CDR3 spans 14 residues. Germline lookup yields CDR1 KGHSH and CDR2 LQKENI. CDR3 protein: CAGSPDRGLSPLHF. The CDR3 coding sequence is TGTGCCGGCTCACCCGACAGGGGGCTTTCACCCCTCCACTTT. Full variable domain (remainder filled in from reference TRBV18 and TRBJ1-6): NAGVMQNPRHLVRRRGQEARLRCSPMKGHSHVYWYRQLPEEGLKFMVYLQKENIIDESGMPKERFSAEFPKEGPSILRIQQVVRGDSAAYFCAGSPDRGLSPLHFGNGTRLTVT.

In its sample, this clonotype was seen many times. CDR3 sequence reads: CASRPGQGGYEQYF. The CDR3 nucleotides read TGTGCCAGCAGGCCGGGACAGGGTGGGTACGAGCAGTACTTC. The chain carries TRBV6-2 or TRBV6-3 and TRBJ2-7; 9 nucleotides agree with TRBD1. This CDR3 contains 14 residues. Germline values: CDR1 MNHEY, CDR2 SVGEGT. V shed 6 bases and J 4 bases; nucleotides not matched to a gene: 7.

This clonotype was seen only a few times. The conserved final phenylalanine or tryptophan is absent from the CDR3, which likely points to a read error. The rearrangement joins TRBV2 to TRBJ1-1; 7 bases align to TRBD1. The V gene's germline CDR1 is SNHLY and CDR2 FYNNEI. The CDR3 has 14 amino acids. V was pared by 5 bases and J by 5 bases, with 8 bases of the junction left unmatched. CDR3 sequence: CASSRQGGGTEAFL. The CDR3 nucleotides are TGTGCCAGCAGTCGACAGGGAGGTGGAACTGAAGCTTTCCTT.

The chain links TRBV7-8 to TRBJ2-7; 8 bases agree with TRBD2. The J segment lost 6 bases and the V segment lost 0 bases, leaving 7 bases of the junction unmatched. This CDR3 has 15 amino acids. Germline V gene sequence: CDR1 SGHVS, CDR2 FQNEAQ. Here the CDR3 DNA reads TGTGCCAGCAGCTTAGCGCGGCTAGCGGGCCTCGAGCAGTACTTC. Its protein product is CASSLARLAGLEQYF.

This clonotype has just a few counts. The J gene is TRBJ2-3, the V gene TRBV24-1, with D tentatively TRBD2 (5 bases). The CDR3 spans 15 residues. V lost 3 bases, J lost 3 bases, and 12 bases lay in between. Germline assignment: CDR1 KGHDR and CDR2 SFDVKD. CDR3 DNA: TGTGCCACCAGTGATAGCGGCCGCCCTACAGATACGCAGTATTTT. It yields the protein CATSDSGRPTDTQYF.

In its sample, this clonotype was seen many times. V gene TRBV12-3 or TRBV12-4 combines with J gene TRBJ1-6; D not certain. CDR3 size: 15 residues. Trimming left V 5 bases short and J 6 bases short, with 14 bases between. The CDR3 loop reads CASSPSGKGNSPLHF. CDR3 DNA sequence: TGTGCCAGCAGTCCCTCGGGGAAGGGTAATTCACCCCTCCACTTT.

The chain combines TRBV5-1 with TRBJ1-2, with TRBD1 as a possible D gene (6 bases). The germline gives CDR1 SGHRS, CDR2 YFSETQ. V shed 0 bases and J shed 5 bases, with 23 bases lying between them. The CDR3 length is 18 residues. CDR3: CASSLGDGRAGEWYGYTF. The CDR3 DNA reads TGCGCCAGCAGCTTGGGGGACGGTAGGGCAGGGGAATGGTATGGCTACACCTTC.

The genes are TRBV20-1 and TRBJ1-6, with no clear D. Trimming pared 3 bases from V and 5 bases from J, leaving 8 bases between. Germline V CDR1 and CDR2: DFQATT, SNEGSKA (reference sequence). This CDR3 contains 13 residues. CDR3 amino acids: CSARNLNNSPLHF. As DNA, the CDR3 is TGCAGTGCTAGGAATCTTAATAATTCACCCCTCCACTTT.

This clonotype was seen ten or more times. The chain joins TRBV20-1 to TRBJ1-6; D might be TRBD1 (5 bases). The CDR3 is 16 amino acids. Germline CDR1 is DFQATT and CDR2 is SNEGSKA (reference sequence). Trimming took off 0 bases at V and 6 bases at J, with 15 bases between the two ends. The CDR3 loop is CSARDKGMNRNSPLHF. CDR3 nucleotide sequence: TGCAGTGCTAGAGATAAGGGGATGAATCGTAATTCACCCCTCCACTTT.

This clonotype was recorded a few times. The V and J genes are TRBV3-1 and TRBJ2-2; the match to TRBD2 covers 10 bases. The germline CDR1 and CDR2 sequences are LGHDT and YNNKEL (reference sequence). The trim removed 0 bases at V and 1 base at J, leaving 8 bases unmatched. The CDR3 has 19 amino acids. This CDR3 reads CASSQDRSGGAMNTGELFF. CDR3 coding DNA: TGTGCCAGCAGCCAAGATCGGAGCGGGGGGGCAATGAACACCGGGGAGCTGTTTTTT.

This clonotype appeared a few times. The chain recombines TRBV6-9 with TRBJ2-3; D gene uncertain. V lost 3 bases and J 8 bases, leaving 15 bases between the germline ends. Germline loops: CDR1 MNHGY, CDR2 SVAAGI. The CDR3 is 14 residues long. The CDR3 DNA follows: TGTGCCAGCAGTTACTCCAATGCCGCAGCTACGCAGTATTTT. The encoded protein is CASSYSNAAATQYF.